This TCR beta chain comes out of a study of OX40 agonist ivuxolimab in advanced cancers. Overall study context: A male proportion of 82.7% was recorded, with mean age approximately 56 years and range roughly 23 to 79. Of the participants, about 40% had some prior anti-PD-1, anti-PD-L1 or anti-CTLA-4 therapy, which was allowed. Whole-study findings and limits: In CD8+ T cells, expanded clones were on average more numerous than in CD4+.

This clone came up once. Its antigen is as yet unknown. Assay used: immunoSEQ multiplex PCR; TCRdb lists only in-frame clones, some missing. The sample lists roughly 80,000 clones, 85% to 90% seen once, with approximately 2.4% in the top ten. The CDR3 consists of 14 residues. With 5 bases removed from V and 2 bases from J, the gap between germline ends came to 9 bases. CDR1 is KGHSH, CDR2 LQKENI, per germline. The receptor's source is an adult with an advanced solid tumor such as melanoma, head and neck, liver or kidney cancer. The chain joins TRBV18 to TRBJ2-2; D may be TRBD2 (6 bases). Sample: CD4+ or CD8+ T cells sorted from blood, taken in a trial of the OX40 agonist ivuxolimab. DNA for the CDR3: TGTGCCAGCTCAGGGGACTTAAACACCGGGGAGCTGTTTTTT. Its protein product is CASSGDLNTGELFF.